This T cell receptor beta chain originates from a study of a mutant IDH1 vaccine in newly diagnosed glioma. Time point indicated: week 11, during vaccination. What each vaccine dose contained was 300 ug of mutant IDH1 20-mer peptide, accompanied by topical imiquimod. Every donor had a new WHO grade 3 or 4 astrocytoma that was IDH1-mutant, with loss of nuclear ATRX. With respect to this clone: As yet, its antigen is unknown.

Repertoires were generated with immunoSEQ multiplex PCR, while TCRdb's copy carries only in-frame clones and drops some. The table has approximately 110,000 clones, 90% seen once; the top ten hold roughly 0.61%. This clonotype was sampled from a woman in her fifties or sixties with glioma. This specimen consisted of PBMCs, obtained from a glioma patient whose treatment included an IDH1 peptide vaccine.

The CDR3 sequence is CASSLAGTGEGYTF. The DNA for the CDR3 is TGCGCCAGCAGCTTGGCCGGGACAGGCGAAGGCTACACCTTC. This rearrangement joins TRBV5-1 to TRBJ1-2; 8 bases line up with TRBD1. The CDR3 runs 14 residues. The V and J ends lost 0 bases and 8 bases, in that order; junction bases with no gene match: 6. Germline V gene lookup returns CDR1 SGHRS and CDR2 YFSETQ.